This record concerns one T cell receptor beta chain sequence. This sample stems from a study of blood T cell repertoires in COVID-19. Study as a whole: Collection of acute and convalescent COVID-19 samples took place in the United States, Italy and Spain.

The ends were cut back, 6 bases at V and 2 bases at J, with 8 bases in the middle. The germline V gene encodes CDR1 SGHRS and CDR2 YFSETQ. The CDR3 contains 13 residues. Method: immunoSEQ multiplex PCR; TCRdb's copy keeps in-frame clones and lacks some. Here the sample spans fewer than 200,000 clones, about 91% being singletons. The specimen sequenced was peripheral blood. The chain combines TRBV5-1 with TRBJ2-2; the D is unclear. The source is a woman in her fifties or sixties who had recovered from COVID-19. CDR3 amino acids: CASTSTNTGELFF. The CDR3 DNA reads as TGCGCCAGCACCTCCACAAACACCGGGGAGCTGTTTTTT.